These T cell receptor beta chains were read from a single sample in a study of blood T cell repertoires in COVID-19. This table comes from immunoSEQ multiplex PCR, and its TCRdb copy is limited to in-frame clones, with some not included. The data contain some 110,000 clones, approximately 80% of them singletons. Specimen: peripheral blood. These receptors were taken from a man older than 75 with acute or convalescent COVID-19. The CDR3 runs from the conserved cysteine through the conserved F or W. Each record gives: D gene, clone size, CDR3 length, J gene, V gene, CDR3 DNA, CDR3 protein. A D gene is named only where the DNA matches it firmly. The size of a clone is reported for some rows only, either as once, few or many, or as a class for expanded clones.

TRBD1	many	15	TRBJ2-5	TRBV28	TGTGCCAGCATTTCTAGAGGGACAGGGAAAGAGACCCAGTACTTC	CASISRGTGKETQYF
.	.	15	TRBJ2-2	TRBV9	TGTGCCAGCAGCGTTCATGGACTGAACACCGGGGAGCTGTTTTTT	CASSVHGLNTGELFF
TRBD1	.	17	TRBJ2-3	TRBV5-4	TGTGCCAGCAGCTCAGAGACAGGGACGAACGAAGCAGATACGCAGTATTTT	CASSSETGTNEADTQYF
TRBD2	.	15	TRBJ2-1	TRBV7-3	TGTGCCAGCAGTCCAAGCGGGAACTCCTACAATGAGCAGTTCTTC	CASSPSGNSYNEQFF
TRBD2	.	16	TRBJ2-1	TRBV5-1	TGCGCCAGCAGCTCTTCCCTAGCGGGAGTACTCAATGAGCAGTTCTTC	CASSSSLAGVLNEQFF
.	few	13	TRBJ1-5	TRBV2	TGTGCCACACAGGGAAATAGCAATCAGCCCCAGCATTTT	CATQGNSNQPQHF
.	.	14	TRBJ1-1	TRBV18	TGTGCCAGCTCACTGGGACGGGGAGGCACTGAAGCTTTCTTT	CASSLGRGGTEAFF
.	once	14	TRBJ2-7	TRBV6-5	TGTGCCAGCAGAGACCGGGACAAATCATACGAGCAGTACTTC	CASRDRDKSYEQYF
TRBD1	.	14	TRBJ1-1	TRBV2	TGTGCCAGCAGCTTCCCCGGGAAGGCAGGGGGTGCTTTCTTT	CASSFPGKAGGAFF
TRBD1	few	15	TRBJ1-5	TRBV6-6	TGTGCCAGCAGTCGGGACAGGGCTAGCAATCAGCCCCAGCATTTT	CASSRDRASNQPQHF
.	.	16	TRBJ1-4	TRBV3-1/TRBV3-2	TGTGCCAGCAGCCAAGACGCGGGGGTTACGAATGAAAAACTGTTTTTT	CASSQDAGVTNEKLFF
TRBD1	few	14	TRBJ1-4	TRBV2	TGTGCCAGCAGGGAACATGGGACAGGGGAAAAACTGTTTTTT	CASREHGTGEKLFF
TRBD2	.	13	TRBJ2-7	TRBV29-1	TGCAGCGTTTGGGCGGGAGCCTCTTACGAGCAGTACTTC	CSVWAGASYEQYF
.	.	13	TRBJ2-5	TRBV15	TGTGCCACCAGCAGAGATCTAGGTGAGACCCAGTACTTC	CATSRDLGETQYF
.	once	14	TRBJ1-5	TRBV19	TGTGCCAGTAGTGTAGGAACAGGAAATCAGCCCCAGCATTTT	CASSVGTGNQPQHF
.	.	12	TRBJ2-5	TRBV5-1	TGCGCCAGCAGCTCACAGCAAGAGACCCAGTACTTC	CASSSQQETQYF
TRBD1	.	15	TRBJ2-1	TRBV6-2/TRBV6-3	TGTGCCAGCAGCCCCGGACAGGTTGGGATACATGAGCAGTTCTTC	CASSPGQVGIHEQFF
.	.	16	TRBJ2-1	TRBV5-1	TGCGCCAGCAGCCGGCAGGACAATAGTATCTACAATGAGCAGTTCTTC	CASSRQDNSIYNEQFF
TRBD2	.	15	TRBJ2-7	TRBV18	TGTGCCAGCTCACCTAGGACTAGTAGCGGCCACGAGCAGTACTTC	CASSPRTSSGHEQYF
.	.	15	TRBJ1-1	TRBV5-1	TGCGCCAGCAGCTTGTGGAACGGGGGAGGGACTGAAGCTTTCTTT	CASSLWNGGGTEAFF
TRBD2	.	15	TRBJ2-1	TRBV3-1/TRBV3-2	TGTGCCAGCAGCCAAGATCCACTTAGCGGGGGGGAGCAGTTCTTC	CASSQDPLSGGEQFF
TRBD1	.	14	TRBJ2-2	TRBV11-2	TGTGCCAGCAGCCGGGACAGATACACCGGGGAGCTGTTTTTT	CASSRDRYTGELFF
.	few	15	TRBJ1-2	TRBV5-4	TGTGCCAGCAGCTTCGTCGACAGGTCTTGGTATGGCTACACCTTC	CASSFVDRSWYGYTF
.	.	15	TRBJ1-3	TRBV5-4	TGTGCCAGCAGCTTGGAACAGACTAATGGAAACACCATATATTTT	CASSLEQTNGNTIYF
.	.	14	TRBJ2-2	TRBV2	TGTGCCATTAAAAGCCTACCAAACACCGGGGAGCTGTTTTTT	CAIKSLPNTGELFF
.	.	15	TRBJ2-4	TRBV9	TGTGCCAGCAGCGTAGCGGGAGACGCCAAAAACATTCAGTACTTC	CASSVAGDAKNIQYF
.	few	12	TRBJ2-7	TRBV2	TGTGCCAGCAGCGGACAGCCCTACGAGCAGTACTTC	CASSGQPYEQYF
.	.	15	TRBJ1-6	TRBV28	TGTGCCAGCAGTTTGAAGCTTACCTATAATTCACCCCTCCACTTT	CASSLKLTYNSPLHF
.	.	12	TRBJ2-3	TRBV6-6	TGTGCCAGCAGAACTAGCACAGATACGCAGTATTTT	CASRTSTDTQYF
TRBD1	.	14	TRBJ1-2	TRBV28	TGTGCCAGCAGGCGGACAGGGTCAGGAGGTGGCTACACCTTC	CASRRTGSGGGYTF
.	once	14	TRBJ2-7	TRBV5-1	TGCGCCAGCAGCTTGGACAGGCCCCCTTACGAGCAGTACTTC	CASSLDRPPYEQYF
TRBD1	.	15	TRBJ2-7	TRBV28	TGTGCCAGCAGCTACGGGACAGCACTTGTCTACGAGCAGTACTTC	CASSYGTALVYEQYF
TRBD2	.	13	TRBJ2-3	TRBV7-3	TGTGCCAGCAGGAGACTAGCGGGGGCCCCTCAGTATTTT	CASRRLAGAPQYF
.	.	13	TRBJ2-4	TRBV3-1/TRBV3-2	TGTGCCAGCAGCCAATCTAGTTCGAACATTCAGTACTTC	CASSQSSSNIQYF
.	many	15	TRBJ2-1	TRBV2	TGTGCCAGCCGGAGGGGGGGGATCTCCTACAATGAGCAGTTCTTC	CASRRGGISYNEQFF
.	.	12	TRBJ1-2	TRBV10-3	TGTGCCATCAGTGAGAGGACAGAAGGCTACACCTTC	CAISERTEGYTF
.	.	13	TRBJ1-6	TRBV30	TGTGCCTGGAACAGGGAGTATAATTCACCCCTCCACTTT	CAWNREYNSPLHF